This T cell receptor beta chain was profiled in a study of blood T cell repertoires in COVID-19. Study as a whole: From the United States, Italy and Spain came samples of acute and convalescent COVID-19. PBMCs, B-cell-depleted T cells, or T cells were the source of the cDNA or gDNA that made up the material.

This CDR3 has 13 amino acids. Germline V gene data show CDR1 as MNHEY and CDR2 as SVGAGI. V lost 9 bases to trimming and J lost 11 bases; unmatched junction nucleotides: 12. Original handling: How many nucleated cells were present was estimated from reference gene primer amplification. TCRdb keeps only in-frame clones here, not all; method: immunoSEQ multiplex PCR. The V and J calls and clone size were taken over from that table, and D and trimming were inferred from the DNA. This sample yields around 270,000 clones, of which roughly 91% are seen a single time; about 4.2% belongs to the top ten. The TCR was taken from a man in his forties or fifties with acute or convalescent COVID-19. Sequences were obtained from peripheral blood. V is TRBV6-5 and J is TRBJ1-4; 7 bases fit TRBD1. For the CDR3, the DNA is TGTGCCAGTTCGACAGGGACCCTCGGGAAACTGTTTTTT. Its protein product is CASSTGTLGKLFF.